The rows below give T cell receptor beta chains drawn from one sample of a study of T-cell memory formation after mild COVID-19. Via MiXCR, TCRdb re-called the 5' RACE reads, giving one row per CDR3 protein. The data show over 30,000 distinct CDR3 sequences, 9.5% to 12% seen once. The sequenced material came from PBMCs or a T cell subset sorted from them (not recorded which). Receptors were obtained from a man aged 18 to 30 who had mild COVID-19 (a few samples of this study predate the infection). Cell type and time point are not known. The conserved cysteine and the conserved F or W are not part of the CDR3 here. Each record gives: J gene, V gene, CDR3 protein.

TRBJ1-4,TRBV20-1,SAGTRGSREKLF
TRBJ2-3,TRBV5-1,ASSFQTGATDTQY
TRBJ2-1,TRBV4-3,ASSQEASNEQF
TRBJ1-2,TRBV12-3/TRBV12-4,ASSQTGTNYGYT
TRBJ1-3,TRBV27,ASSRGSGNTIY
TRBJ1-1,TRBV12-3/TRBV12-4,ASRQGITEAF
TRBJ1-5,TRBV29-1,SVTTGRHQPQH
TRBJ1-5,TRBV4-1,ASSQEIGAGQPQH
TRBJ2-5,TRBV12-5,ASGSATGLAGDTQETQY
TRBJ2-3,TRBV20-1,SADRSGPDTQY
TRBJ2-2,TRBV20-1,SARRERGYTGELF
TRBJ1-3,TRBV15,ATSRPWDRGSSGNTIY
TRBJ2-7,TRBV7-3,ASSPGQGSKQY
TRBJ2-2,TRBV10-3,AIRERQGVAGELF
TRBJ2-6,TRBV7-6,ASSPRGGSGANVLT
TRBJ2-3,TRBV18,ASSPSQTDTQY
TRBJ2-1,TRBV7-9,ASSLSLAGYNEQF
TRBJ2-5,TRBV28,ASSSGSGGQETQY
TRBJ2-1,TRBV15,ATSNMGTGQGGEQF
TRBJ1-2,TRBV24-1,ATSDPQGRGYT
TRBJ1-1,TRBV2,ASSVQPNTEAF
TRBJ2-5,TRBV28,ASSLGNQETQY
TRBJ2-2,TRBV28,ASSFPGQPSGELF
TRBJ1-1,TRBV6-1,ATDSKETHTEAF
TRBJ2-7,TRBV20-1,SARDLGQPAREQY
TRBJ2-7,TRBV5-1,ASSLEGQGSDEQY
TRBJ2-1,TRBV6-2/TRBV6-3,ASSYQTSGGAGEQF
TRBJ2-5,TRBV5-1,ASSSEPPTYREETQY
TRBJ2-1,TRBV5-1,ASGAGGRYNEQF
TRBJ2-5,TRBV28,ASSRGRETQY
TRBJ2-7,TRBV5-1,ASSLGGQGALEQY
TRBJ1-2,TRBV6-2/TRBV6-3,ASSSPGTAYGYT
TRBJ1-1,TRBV6-5,ASSPGQATEAF
TRBJ2-5,TRBV7-2,ASSPGTSGGAVETQY
TRBJ1-6,TRBV12-3/TRBV12-4,ASSSSTGHIH
TRBJ1-2,TRBV6-2/TRBV6-3,AGETRGGRGYT
TRBJ1-3,TRBV25-1,ASTSSGNTIY
TRBJ2-3,TRBV18,ASSPLDRGVTDTQY
TRBJ2-7,TRBV7-3,ASSLTPTAGPYEQY
TRBJ1-1,TRBV19,ASSAPSGGVSTEAF
TRBJ2-5,TRBV19,ASSSTAQETQY
TRBJ2-2,TRBV3-1,ASSPTPGTTRRSTNTGELF